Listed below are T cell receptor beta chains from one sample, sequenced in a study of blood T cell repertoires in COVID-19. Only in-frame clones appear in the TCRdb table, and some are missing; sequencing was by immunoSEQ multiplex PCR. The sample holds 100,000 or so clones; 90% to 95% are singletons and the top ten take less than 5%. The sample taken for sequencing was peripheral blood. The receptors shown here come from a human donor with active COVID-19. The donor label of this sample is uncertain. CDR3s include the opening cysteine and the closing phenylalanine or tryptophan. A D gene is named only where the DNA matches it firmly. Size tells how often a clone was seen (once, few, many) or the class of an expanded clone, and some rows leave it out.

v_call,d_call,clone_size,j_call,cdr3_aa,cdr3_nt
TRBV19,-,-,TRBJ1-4,CATRENRNEKLFF,TGTGCCACTCGGGAAAACCGTAATGAAAAACTGTTTTTT
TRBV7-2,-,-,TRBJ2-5,CASSLVGSGGETQYF,TGTGCCAGCAGCTTAGTAGGGTCAGGCGGGGAGACCCAGTACTTC
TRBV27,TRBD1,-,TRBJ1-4,CASSFMGQGVVEKLFF,TGTGCCAGCAGTTTTATGGGACAGGGGGTGGTTGAAAAACTGTTTTTT
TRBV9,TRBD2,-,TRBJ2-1,CASSPQGLSGGAARNEQFF,TGTGCCAGCAGCCCTCAGGGGCTAAGCGGGGGGGCCGCGAGGAATGAGCAGTTCTTC
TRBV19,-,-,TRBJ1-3,CASSQENVIGNTIYF,TGTGCCAGTAGTCAAGAGAACGTTATTGGAAACACCATATATTTT
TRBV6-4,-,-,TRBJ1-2,CASSDPLYGYTF,TGTGCCAGCAGTGACCCCCTATATGGCTACACCTTC
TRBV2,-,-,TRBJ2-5,CASEIEETQYF,TGTGCCAGCGAAATTGAGGAGACCCAGTACTTC
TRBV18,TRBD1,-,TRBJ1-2,CASSEGQDYGYTF,TGTGCCAGCTCCGAGGGACAGGACTATGGCTACACCTTC
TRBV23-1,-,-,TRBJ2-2,CASVSHRRDDTGELFF,TGCGCCAGCGTCTCTCACCGGCGGGATGACACCGGGGAGCTGTTTTTT
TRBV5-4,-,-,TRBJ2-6,CASSPQGFTGANVLTF,TGTGCCAGCAGCCCTCAGGGGTTTACTGGGGCCAACGTCCTGACTTTC
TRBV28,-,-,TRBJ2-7,CASSLGGAYPYEQYF,TGTGCCAGCAGTCTCGGAGGGGCTTATCCCTACGAGCAGTACTTC
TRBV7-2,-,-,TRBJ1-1,CASSSNRVASTEAFF,TGTGCCAGCAGCTCTAACAGGGTCGCGAGCACTGAAGCTTTCTTT
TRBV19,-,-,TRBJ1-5,CASSAGGGSQPQHF,TGTGCCAGTAGCGCCGGGGGGGGAAGTCAGCCCCAGCATTTT
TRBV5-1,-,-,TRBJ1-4,CASSFRRHPGTGSREKLFF,TGCGCCAGCAGCTTTCGCCGCCATCCGGGAACGGGTAGTAGGGAAAAACTGTTTTTT
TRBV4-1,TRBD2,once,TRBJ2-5,CASSQDTSGGFETQYF,TGCGCCAGCAGCCAAGATACTAGCGGGGGGTTTGAGACCCAGTACTTC
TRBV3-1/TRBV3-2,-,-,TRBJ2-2,CASSQGSAAGELFF,TGTGCCAGCAGCCAAGGATCAGCGGCCGGGGAGCTGTTTTTT
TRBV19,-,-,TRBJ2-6,CASSGQNSGANVLTF,TGTGCCAGTAGTGGACAGAACTCTGGGGCCAACGTCCTGACTTTC
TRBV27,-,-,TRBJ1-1,CASRFTLTGMNTEAFF,TGTGCCAGCAGATTTACCCTCACAGGAATGAACACTGAAGCTTTCTTT
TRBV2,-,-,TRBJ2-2,CASSLRDYTGELFF,TGTGCCAGCTCGCTCAGGGATTACACCGGGGAGCTGTTTTTT
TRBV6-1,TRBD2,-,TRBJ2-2,CASSELAGGSRELFF,TGTGCCAGCAGTGAGCTAGCGGGAGGGTCCAGGGAGCTGTTTTTT
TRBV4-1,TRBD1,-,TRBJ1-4,CASSQTLGADRAIATNEKLFF,TGCGCCAGCAGCCAAACACTTGGAGCGGACAGGGCGATTGCAACTAATGAAAAACTGTTTTTT
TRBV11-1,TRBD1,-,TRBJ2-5,CASSLGGTVKTQYF,TGTGCCAGCAGCTTAGGGGGGACAGTCAAGACCCAGTACTTC
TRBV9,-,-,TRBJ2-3,CASGRADTQYF,TGTGCCAGCGGCCGTGCAGATACGCAGTATTTT
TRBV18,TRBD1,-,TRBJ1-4,CASSPRGTGGYEKLFF,TGTGCCAGCTCACCACGCGGGACAGGGGGCTACGAAAAACTGTTTTTT
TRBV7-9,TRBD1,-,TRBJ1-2,CASSPGQGKGYTF,TGTGCCAGCAGCCCGGGACAGGGGAAGGGCTACACCTTC
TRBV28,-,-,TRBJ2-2,CASSRIGQKAGELFF,TGTGCCAGCAGTAGGATCGGACAGAAGGCCGGGGAGCTGTTTTTT
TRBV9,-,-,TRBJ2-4,CASSVGYLAKNIQYF,TGTGCCAGCAGCGTAGGGTACTTAGCCAAAAACATTCAGTACTTC
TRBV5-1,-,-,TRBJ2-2,CASSLEFGVNTGELFF,TGCGCCAGCAGCTTGGAATTCGGGGTGAACACCGGGGAGCTGTTTTTT
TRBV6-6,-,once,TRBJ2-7,CASSYQTQGWVQYF,TGTGCCAGCAGTTACCAAACTCAGGGGTGGGTGCAGTACTTC
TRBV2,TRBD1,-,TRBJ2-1,CASTQGGSYNEQFF,TGTGCCAGCACACAGGGGGGCTCCTACAATGAGCAGTTCTTC
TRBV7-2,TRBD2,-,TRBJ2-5,CASSLGTSGGGFQETQYF,TGTGCCAGCAGCTTAGGGACTAGCGGGGGGGGCTTCCAAGAGACCCAGTACTTC
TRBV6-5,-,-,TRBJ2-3,CASSSGTTSTDTQYF,TGTGCCAGCAGCTCCGGGACAACTAGCACAGATACGCAGTATTTT
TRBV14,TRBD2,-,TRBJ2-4,CASSLGGASKNIQYF,TGTGCCAGCAGCCTCGGGGGGGCGTCCAAAAACATTCAGTACTTC